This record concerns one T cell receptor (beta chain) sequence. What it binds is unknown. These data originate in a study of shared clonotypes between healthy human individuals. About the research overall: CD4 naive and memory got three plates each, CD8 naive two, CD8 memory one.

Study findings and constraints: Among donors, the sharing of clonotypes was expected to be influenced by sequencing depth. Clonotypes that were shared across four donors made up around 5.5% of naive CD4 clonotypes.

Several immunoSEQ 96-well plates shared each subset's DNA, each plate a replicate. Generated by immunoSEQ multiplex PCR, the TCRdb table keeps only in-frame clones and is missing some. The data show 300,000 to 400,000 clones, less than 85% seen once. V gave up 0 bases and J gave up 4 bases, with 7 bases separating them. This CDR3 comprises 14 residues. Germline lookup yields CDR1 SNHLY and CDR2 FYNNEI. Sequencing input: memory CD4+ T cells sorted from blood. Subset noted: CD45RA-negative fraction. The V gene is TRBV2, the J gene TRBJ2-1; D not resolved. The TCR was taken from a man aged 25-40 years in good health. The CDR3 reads CASSEAAQYNEQFF. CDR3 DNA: TGTGCCAGCAGTGAAGCGGCGCAGTACAATGAGCAGTTCTTC.